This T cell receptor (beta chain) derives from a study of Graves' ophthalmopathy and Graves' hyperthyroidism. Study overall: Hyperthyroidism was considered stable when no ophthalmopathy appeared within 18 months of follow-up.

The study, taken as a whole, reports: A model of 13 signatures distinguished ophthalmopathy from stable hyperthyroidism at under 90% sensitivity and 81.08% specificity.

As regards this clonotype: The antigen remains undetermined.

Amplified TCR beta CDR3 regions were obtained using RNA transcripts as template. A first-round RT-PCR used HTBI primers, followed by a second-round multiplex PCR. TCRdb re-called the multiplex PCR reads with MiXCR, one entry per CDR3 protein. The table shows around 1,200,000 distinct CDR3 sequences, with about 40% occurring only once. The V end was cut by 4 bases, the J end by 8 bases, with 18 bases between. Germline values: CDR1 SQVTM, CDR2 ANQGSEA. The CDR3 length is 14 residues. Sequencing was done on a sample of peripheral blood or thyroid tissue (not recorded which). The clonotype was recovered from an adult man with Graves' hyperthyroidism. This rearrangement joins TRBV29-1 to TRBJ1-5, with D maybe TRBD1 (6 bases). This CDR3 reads CSVAVGGLGEPQHF. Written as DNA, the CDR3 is TGCAGCGTTGCTGTGGGGGGGCTGGGAGAGCCCCAGCATTTT.